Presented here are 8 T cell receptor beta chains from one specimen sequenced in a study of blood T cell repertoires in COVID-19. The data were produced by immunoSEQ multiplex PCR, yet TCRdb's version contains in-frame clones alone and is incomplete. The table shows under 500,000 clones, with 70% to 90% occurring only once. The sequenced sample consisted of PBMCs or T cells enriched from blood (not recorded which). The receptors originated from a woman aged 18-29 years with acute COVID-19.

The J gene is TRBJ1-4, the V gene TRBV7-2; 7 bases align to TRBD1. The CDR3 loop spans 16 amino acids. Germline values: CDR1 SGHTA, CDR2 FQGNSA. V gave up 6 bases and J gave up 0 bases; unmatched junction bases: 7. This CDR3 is CASRWRQGATNEKLFF. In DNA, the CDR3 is TGTGCCAGCAGATGGAGACAGGGTGCAACTAATGAAAAACTGTTTTTT. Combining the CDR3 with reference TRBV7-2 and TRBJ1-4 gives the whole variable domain GAGVSQSPSNKVTEKGKDVELRCDPISGHTALYWYRQSLGQGLEFLIYFQGNSAPDKSGLPSDRFSAERTGGSVSTLTIQRTQQEDSAVYLCASRWRQGATNEKLFFGSGTQLSVL.

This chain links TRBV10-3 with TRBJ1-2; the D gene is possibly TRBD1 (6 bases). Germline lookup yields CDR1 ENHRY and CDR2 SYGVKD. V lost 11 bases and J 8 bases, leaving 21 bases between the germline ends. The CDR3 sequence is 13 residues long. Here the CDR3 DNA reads TGTGCCTCCCAGTGGGGGCAGGCTGGCGGCTACACCTTC. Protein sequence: CASQWGQAGGYTF.

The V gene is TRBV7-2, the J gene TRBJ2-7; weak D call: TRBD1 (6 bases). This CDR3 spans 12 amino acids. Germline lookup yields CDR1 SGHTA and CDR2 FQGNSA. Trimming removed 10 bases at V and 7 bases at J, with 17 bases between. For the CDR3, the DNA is TGTGCCATCAAACGTACAGGGAGTGAGCAGTACTTC. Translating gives CAIKRTGSEQYF.

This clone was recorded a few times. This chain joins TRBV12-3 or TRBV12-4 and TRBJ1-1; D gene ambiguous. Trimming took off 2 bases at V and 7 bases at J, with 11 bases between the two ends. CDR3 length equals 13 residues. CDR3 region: CASSLTFGDEAFF. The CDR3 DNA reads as TGTGCCAGCAGTTTAACTTTCGGGGATGAAGCTTTCTTT.

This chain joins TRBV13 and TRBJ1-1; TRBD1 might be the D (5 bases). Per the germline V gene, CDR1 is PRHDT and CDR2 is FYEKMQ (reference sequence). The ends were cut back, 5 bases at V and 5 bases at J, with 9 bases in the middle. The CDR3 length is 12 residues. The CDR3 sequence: CASSPGETEAFF. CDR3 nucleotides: TGTGCCAGCAGCCCGGGGGAAACTGAAGCTTTCTTT. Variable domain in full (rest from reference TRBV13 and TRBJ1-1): AAGVIQSPRHLIKEKRETATLKCYPIPRHDTVYWYQQGPGQDPQFLISFYEKMQSDKGSIPDRFSAQQFSDYHSELNMSSLELGDSALYFCASSPGETEAFFGQGTRLTVV.

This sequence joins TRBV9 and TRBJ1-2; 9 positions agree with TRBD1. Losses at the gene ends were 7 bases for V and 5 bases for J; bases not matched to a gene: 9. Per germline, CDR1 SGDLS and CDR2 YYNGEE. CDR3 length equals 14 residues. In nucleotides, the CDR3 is TGTGCCAGCTCGACCGGGACAGGGCCTTATGGCTACACCTTC. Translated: CASSTGTGPYGYTF.

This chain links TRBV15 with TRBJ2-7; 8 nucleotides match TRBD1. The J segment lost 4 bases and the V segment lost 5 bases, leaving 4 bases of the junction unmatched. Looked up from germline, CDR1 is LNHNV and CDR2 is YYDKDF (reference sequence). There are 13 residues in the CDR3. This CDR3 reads CATSQGAGYEQYF. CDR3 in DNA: TGTGCCACCAGCCAGGGGGCGGGGTACGAGCAGTACTTC.

Here the CDR3 DNA reads TGTGCCATCAGTTCTCTCTCTGGACAGGGACAGAACACTGAAGCTTTCTTT. This sequence encodes CAISSLSGQGQNTEAFF. The chain recombines TRBV10-3 with TRBJ1-1, with 8 bases lining up with TRBD1. There are 17 residues in the CDR3. Per germline, CDR1 ENHRY and CDR2 SYGVKD. Unmatched junction bases numbered 12, after V lost 5 bases and J lost 1 base.